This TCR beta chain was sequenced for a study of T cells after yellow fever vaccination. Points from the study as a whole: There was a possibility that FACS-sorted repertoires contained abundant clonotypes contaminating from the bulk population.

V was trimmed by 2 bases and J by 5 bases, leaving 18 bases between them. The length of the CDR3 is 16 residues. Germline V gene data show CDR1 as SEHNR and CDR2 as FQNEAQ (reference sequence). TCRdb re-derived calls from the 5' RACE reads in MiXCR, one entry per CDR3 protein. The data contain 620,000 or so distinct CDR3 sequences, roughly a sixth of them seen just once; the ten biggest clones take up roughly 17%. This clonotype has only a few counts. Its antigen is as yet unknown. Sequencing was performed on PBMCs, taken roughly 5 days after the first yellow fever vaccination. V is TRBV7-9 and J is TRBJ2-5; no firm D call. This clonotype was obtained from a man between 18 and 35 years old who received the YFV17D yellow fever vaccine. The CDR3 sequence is CASSLPPDLPRETQYF. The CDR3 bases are TGTGCCAGCAGCTTACCTCCCGACCTACCCCGGGAGACCCAGTACTTC.